This TCR beta chain was observed in a study of cytotoxic CD8 clonotypes in ibrutinib-treated CLL. J gave up 4 bases and V 2 bases, and 4 bases lay outside the gene matches. CDR1 is KGHSH and CDR2 is LQKENI in the germline V gene. The CDR3 is made up of 14 amino acids. This clone came up a few times. Profiled with immunoSEQ multiplex PCR; TCRdb holds only in-frame clones, not every one. The table lists around 310,000 clones, approximately 80% of them singletons. V is TRBV18 and J is TRBJ2-7; TRBD1 matches 8 bases. The sequencing here drew on PBMCs, taken before ibrutinib treatment. The origin of this receptor is a human donor with chronic lymphocytic leukemia. Here the CDR3 DNA reads TGTGCCAGCTCACCAGTAACAGGGGGGTACGAGCAGTACTTC. Translating it yields CASSPVTGGYEQYF.